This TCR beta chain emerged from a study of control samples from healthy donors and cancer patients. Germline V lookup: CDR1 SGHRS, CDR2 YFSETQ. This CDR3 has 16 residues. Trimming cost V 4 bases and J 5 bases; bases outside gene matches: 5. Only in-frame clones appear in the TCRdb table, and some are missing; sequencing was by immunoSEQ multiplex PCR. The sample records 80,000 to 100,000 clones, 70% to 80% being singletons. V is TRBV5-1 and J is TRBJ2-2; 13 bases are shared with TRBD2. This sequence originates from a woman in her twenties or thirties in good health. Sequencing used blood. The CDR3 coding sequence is TGCGCCAGCAGCCTTCGGACTAGCGGGGGTACCGGGGAGCTGTTTTTT. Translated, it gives CASSLRTSGGTGELFF.